A selection of T cell receptor beta chains follows, all from one sample in a study of blood T cell repertoires in COVID-19. The protocol was immunoSEQ multiplex PCR, while the TCRdb copy is restricted to in-frame clones and leaves out a portion. The sample contains around 360,000 clones, more than 85% of which appear only once. Sequencing was carried out using PBMCs or T cells enriched from blood (not recorded which). The receptors were gathered from a woman aged 25 to 39 who had recovered from COVID-19. The CDR3 runs from the conserved cysteine through the conserved F or W. Fields, in order: V gene, clone size, J gene, D gene, CDR3 protein, CDR3 DNA. The D gene is left open where the match is weak. Expanded clones are given a class, and other clones once, few, many or no size at all.

V: TRBV18
size: .
J: TRBJ1-6
D: .
CDR3: CASSPRAESNSPLHF
DNA: TGTGCCAGCTCACCACGGGCAGAGAGTAATTCACCCCTCCACTTT

V: TRBV15
size: .
J: TRBJ2-5
D: TRBD2
CDR3: CATSRAATSGEETQYF
DNA: TGTGCCACCAGCAGAGCCGCAACTAGCGGAGAAGAGACCCAGTACTTC

V: TRBV6-5
size: .
J: TRBJ2-7
D: TRBD1
CDR3: CASSPIDRGRITVF
DNA: TGTGCCAGCAGTCCAATCGACAGGGGGCGAATTACCGTCTTC

V: TRBV19
size: .
J: TRBJ1-5
D: .
CDR3: CASTSPRGDQPQHF
DNA: TGTGCCAGTACCTCGCCCAGGGGCGACCAGCCCCAGCATTTT

V: TRBV2
size: .
J: TRBJ1-1
D: TRBD1
CDR3: CASSGQENTEAFF
DNA: TGTGCCAGCAGCGGACAGGAGAACACTGAAGCTTTCTTT

V: TRBV6-5
size: .
J: TRBJ1-2
D: TRBD1
CDR3: CASSYSAGGRYGYTF
DNA: TGTGCCAGCAGTTACTCGGCAGGGGGTCGGTATGGCTACACCTTC

V: TRBV27
size: .
J: TRBJ2-3
D: TRBD2
CDR3: CASLTGAGGPGGYTQYF
DNA: TGTGCCAGCTTAACGGGAGCGGGAGGGCCCGGGGGTTATACGCAGTATTTT

V: TRBV7-2
size: .
J: TRBJ1-5
D: TRBD1
CDR3: CASSWDRDQPQHF
DNA: TGTGCCAGCAGCTGGGACAGGGATCAGCCCCAGCATTTT

V: TRBV28
size: .
J: TRBJ2-7
D: .
CDR3: CASSLTFRDEQYF
DNA: TGTGCCAGCAGTTTGACATTCAGGGACGAGCAGTACTTC

V: TRBV28
size: .
J: TRBJ1-3
D: .
CDR3: CASREVQGSSGNTIYF
DNA: TGTGCCAGCAGGGAGGTCCAGGGGAGCTCTGGAAACACCATATATTTT

V: TRBV14
size: once
J: TRBJ1-1
D: .
CDR3: CASSPSPNTEAFF
DNA: TGTGCCAGCAGCCCATCCCCCAACACTGAAGCTTTCTTT

V: TRBV18
size: .
J: TRBJ2-7
D: .
CDR3: CASSPRGTPYEQYF
DNA: TGTGCCAGCTCACCACGAGGGACTCCCTACGAGCAGTACTTC